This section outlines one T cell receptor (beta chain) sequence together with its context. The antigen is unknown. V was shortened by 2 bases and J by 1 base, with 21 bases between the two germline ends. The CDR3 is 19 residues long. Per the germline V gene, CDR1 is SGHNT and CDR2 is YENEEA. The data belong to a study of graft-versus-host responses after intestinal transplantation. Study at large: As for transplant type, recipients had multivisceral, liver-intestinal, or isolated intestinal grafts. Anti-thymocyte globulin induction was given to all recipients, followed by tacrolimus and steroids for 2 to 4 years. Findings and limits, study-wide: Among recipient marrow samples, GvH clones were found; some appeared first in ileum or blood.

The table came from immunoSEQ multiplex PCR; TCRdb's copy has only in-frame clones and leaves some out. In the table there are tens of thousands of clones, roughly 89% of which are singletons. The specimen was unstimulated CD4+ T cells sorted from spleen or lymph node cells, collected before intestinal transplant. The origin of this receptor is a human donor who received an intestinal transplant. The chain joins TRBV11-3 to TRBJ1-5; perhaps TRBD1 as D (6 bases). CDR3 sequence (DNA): TGTGCCAGCAGCTTAAACAGGGTCCGGGACGAGGTGAGCAATCAGCCCCAGCATTTT. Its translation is CASSLNRVRDEVSNQPQHF.